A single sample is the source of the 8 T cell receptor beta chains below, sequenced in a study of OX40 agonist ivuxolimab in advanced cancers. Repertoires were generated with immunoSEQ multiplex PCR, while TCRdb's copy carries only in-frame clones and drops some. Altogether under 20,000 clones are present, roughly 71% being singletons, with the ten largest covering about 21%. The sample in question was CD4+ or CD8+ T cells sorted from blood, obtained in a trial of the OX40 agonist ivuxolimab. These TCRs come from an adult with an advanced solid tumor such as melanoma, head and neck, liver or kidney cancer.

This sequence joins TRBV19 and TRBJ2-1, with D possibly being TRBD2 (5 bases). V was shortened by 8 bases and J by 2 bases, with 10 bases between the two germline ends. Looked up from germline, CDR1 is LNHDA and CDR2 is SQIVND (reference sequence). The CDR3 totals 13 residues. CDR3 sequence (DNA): TGTGCCAGTGCGTTCGGGGCCTACAATGAGCAGTTCTTC. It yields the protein CASAFGAYNEQFF.

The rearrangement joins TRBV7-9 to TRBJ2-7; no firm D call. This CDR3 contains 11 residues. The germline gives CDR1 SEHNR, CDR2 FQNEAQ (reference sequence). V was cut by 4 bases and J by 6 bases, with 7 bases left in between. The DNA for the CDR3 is TGTGCCAGCAGCTCCGCCGTCGAGCAGTACTTC. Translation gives CASSSAVEQYF.

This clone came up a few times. The CDR3 sequence: CASSYTGVTDTQYF. CDR3 nucleotide sequence: TGTGCCAGCAGTTACACAGGAGTAACAGATACGCAGTATTTT. V and J are TRBV6-5 and TRBJ2-3, with D perhaps matching TRBD1 (5 bases). Per the germline V gene, CDR1 is MNHEY and CDR2 is SVGAGI. The CDR3 sequence is 14 residues long. Trimming left V 2 bases short and J 3 bases short, with 9 bases between.

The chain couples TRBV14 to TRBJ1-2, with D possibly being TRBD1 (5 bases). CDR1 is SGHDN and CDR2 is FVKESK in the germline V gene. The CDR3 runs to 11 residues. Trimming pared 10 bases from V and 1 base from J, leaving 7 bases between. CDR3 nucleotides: TGTGCCACACAGGTTAACTATGGCTACACCTTC. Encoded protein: CATQVNYGYTF.

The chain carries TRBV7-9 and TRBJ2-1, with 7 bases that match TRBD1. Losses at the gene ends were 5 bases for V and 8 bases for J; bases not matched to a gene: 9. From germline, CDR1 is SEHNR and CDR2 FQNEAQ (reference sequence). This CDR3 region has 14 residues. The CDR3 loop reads CASSRQRGPDEQFF. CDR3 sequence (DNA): TGTGCCAGCAGCCGACAAAGGGGGCCAGATGAGCAGTTCTTC.

The CDR3 nucleotides read TGCGCCAGCAGCCAGGGACTAGCAGGAGGACTCCCCTCGGGCACAGATACGCAGTATTTT. Amino acids: CASSQGLAGGLPSGTDTQYF. The chain combines TRBV4-3 with TRBJ2-3; 9 bases align to TRBD2. The CDR3 spans 20 residues. Trimming cost V 3 bases and J 1 base; bases outside gene matches: 17. Germline V gene data show CDR1 as LGHNA and CDR2 as YSLEER.

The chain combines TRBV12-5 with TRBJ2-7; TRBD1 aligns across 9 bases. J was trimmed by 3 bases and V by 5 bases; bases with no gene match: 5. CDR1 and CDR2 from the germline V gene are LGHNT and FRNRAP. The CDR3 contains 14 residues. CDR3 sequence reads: CASGLRTGDYEQYF. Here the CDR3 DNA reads TGTGCTAGTGGTCTGAGGACAGGGGACTACGAGCAGTACTTC.

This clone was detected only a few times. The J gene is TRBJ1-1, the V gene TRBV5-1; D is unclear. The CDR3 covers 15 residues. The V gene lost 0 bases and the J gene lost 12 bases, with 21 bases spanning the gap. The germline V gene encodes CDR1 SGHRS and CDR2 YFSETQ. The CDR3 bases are TGCGCCAGCAGCTTGGGGCCCCCCAGGCGGCCCGAAACTTTCTTT. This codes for CASSLGPPRRPETFF.